The 10 T cell receptor beta chains given below trace back to one sample, sequenced in a study of radiotherapy plus CTLA-4 blockade in lung cancer (dated by TCRdb to the late 2010s). The protocol used for the library was the immunoSEQ multiplex PCR assay. Imported from immuneACCESS, the table was reduced by TCRdb to in-frame sequences with V and J called. These copies leave out some clones; in studies compared against another copy, an unresolved V gene accounts for under half, and the cause of the remainder is not known. In all, the sample holds about 49,000 clones, and around 77% of those were seen once. Approximately 10% of the sample lies in the top ten. Material: peripheral blood, obtained from a patient treated with radiotherapy plus ipilimumab. All receptors derive from a human donor with non-small cell lung cancer who had stable disease on radiotherapy plus ipilimumab.

V gene TRBV19 combines with J gene TRBJ1-5; D possibly corresponds to TRBD1 (5 bases). V lost 7 bases and J lost 6, with 13 bases in between. This CDR3 spans 13 amino acids. Germline CDR1 is LNHDA and CDR2 is SQIVND (reference sequence). CDR3: CASKKGVGQPQHF. The CDR3 DNA sequence: TGTGCCAGTAAGAAAGGGGTCGGTCAGCCCCAGCATTTT.

The V gene is TRBV11-3, the J gene TRBJ1-5; D ambiguous. Germline V gene lookup returns CDR1 SGHNT and CDR2 YENEEA. Trimming cost V 1 base and J 6 bases, with 13 bases left between them. This CDR3 has 15 amino acids. In nucleotides, the CDR3 is TGTGCCAGCAGCTTAGTGTATTATAGCGGTCAGCCCCAGCATTTT. Its translation: CASSLVYYSGQPQHF.

In regard to this clone: This same CDR3 is encoded by further DNA sequences in the sample. J is TRBJ1-2 and V is TRBV6-5; D may be TRBD1 (5 bases). Trimming removed 0 bases from V and 8 bases from J, with 16 bases in between. Germline CDR1 reads MNHEY; CDR2 reads SVGAGI. This CDR3 is built from 15 residues. The DNA of the CDR3 is TGTGCCAGCAGTTACTCTAACAGACAGAAGGGAGGCTACACCTTC. Encoded protein: CASSYSNRQKGGYTF.

V usage is TRBV28 and J usage is TRBJ2-5; D assignment may be TRBD1 or TRBD2 (6 bases each). The germline V gene has CDR1 MDHEN and CDR2 SYDVKM. Trimming took 7 bases from V and 0 from J, leaving 15 bases between them. The CDR3 has 15 amino acids. In DNA, the CDR3 is TGTGCCAGCAATCCCGGGGGCAAGTACCAAGAGACCCAGTACTTC. Translating it yields CASNPGGKYQETQYF.

The chain couples TRBV19 to TRBJ1-4; tentative D call: TRBD1 (6 bases). V was clipped by 6 bases and J by 3 bases, with 8 bases between them. Germline V gene sequence: CDR1 LNHDA, CDR2 SQIVND (reference sequence). This CDR3 comprises 13 residues. The CDR3 DNA sequence: TGTGCCAGTAGACAGGGCCCTAATGAAAAACTGTTTTTT. Protein: CASRQGPNEKLFF.

This chain connects TRBV28 to TRBJ2-7, with 12 bases matching TRBD2. Germline lookup yields CDR1 MDHEN and CDR2 SYDVKM. The CDR3 runs 15 residues. The V and J ends lost 4 bases and 2 bases, in that order; junction bases with no gene match: 3. The CDR3 loop is CASSSGLAGTYEQYV. CDR3 nucleotide sequence: TGTGCCAGCAGTTCTGGACTAGCGGGGACCTACGAGCAGTACGTC.

The chain recombines TRBV9 with TRBJ2-1; D is unclear. The CDR3 loop spans 14 amino acids. V was cut by 3 bases and J by 1 base, with 8 bases left in between. The germline V gene has CDR1 SGDLS and CDR2 YYNGEE. CDR3 protein: CASSEYRSYNEQFF. The CDR3 bases are TGTGCCAGCAGCGAATATAGGTCCTACAATGAGCAGTTCTTC.

This chain connects TRBV7-2 to TRBJ1-5; no firm D call. This CDR3 comprises 14 residues. V lost 1 base and J 6 bases, leaving 10 bases between the germline ends. CDR1 and CDR2 (germline): SGHTA, FQGNSA. The CDR3 DNA follows: TGTGCCAGCAGCTTAGGGCAGGCGGTTCAGCCCCAGCATTTT. Amino acid sequence: CASSLGQAVQPQHF.

This clone was counted between two and nine times. The chain links TRBV21-1 to TRBJ2-1; the table's D call of TRBD1 was not tested on the DNA. TRBV21-1 corresponds to a pseudogene. The CDR3 is made up of 16 amino acids. Here the CDR3 DNA reads TGTGCCAGCAGCAAAGTCCAGGGGAGAACCTACAATGAGCAGTTCTTC. This encodes CASSKVQGRTYNEQFF.

The gene calls are TRBV5-6 and TRBJ2-7, with a tentative D call TRBD1 (5 bases). Trimming left V 0 bases short and J 5 bases short, with 12 bases between. The CDR3 loop spans 14 amino acids. Germline values: CDR1 SGHDT, CDR2 YYEEEE. The CDR3 coding sequence is TGTGCCAGCAGCTTGGTTGGTCAGGGCAACGAGCAGTACTTC. Translation: CASSLVGQGNEQYF.